The rows below give T cell receptor beta chains drawn from one sample of a study of shared clonotypes between healthy human individuals. Generated by immunoSEQ multiplex PCR, the TCRdb table keeps only in-frame clones and is missing some. This table holds roughly 2,500,000 clones, under 95% found once. Sequencing was performed on naive CD4+ T cells from PBMCs. These receptors were taken from a man younger than 35 in good health. Some clones in this sample may be carry-over from other donors' samples. Both conserved end residues are part of each CDR3. A D gene is named only where the DNA matches it firmly. Clone size appears in some rows only: once, few, many, or a class for an expanded clone.

CDR3 DNA: TGTGCCAGCAGGCGGCCGACCAGAAATGAGCAGTTCTTC
CDR3 protein: CASRRPTRNEQFF
CDR3 length: 13
clone size: -
V gene: TRBV28
D gene: -
J gene: TRBJ2-1

CDR3 DNA: TGTGCCAGCAGCTCATCGCAAGCCGGGGGATCCTACGAGCAGTACTTC
CDR3 protein: CASSSSQAGGSYEQYF
CDR3 length: 16
clone size: -
V gene: TRBV7-3
D gene: -
J gene: TRBJ2-7

CDR3 DNA: TGTGCCAGCAGTTATGGACTAGCGGGACAAAACATTCAGTACTTC
CDR3 protein: CASSYGLAGQNIQYF
CDR3 length: 15
clone size: -
V gene: TRBV7-3
D gene: TRBD2
J gene: TRBJ2-4

CDR3 DNA: TGTGCCAGCAGCCCGGGACAGGGGCGGAATGAGCAGTTCTTC
CDR3 protein: CASSPGQGRNEQFF
CDR3 length: 14
clone size: -
V gene: TRBV7-2
D gene: TRBD1
J gene: TRBJ2-1

CDR3 DNA: TGTGCCAGCAGTTATTTCACTGAAGCTTTCTTT
CDR3 protein: CASSYFTEAFF
CDR3 length: 11
clone size: -
V gene: TRBV28
D gene: -
J gene: TRBJ1-1

CDR3 DNA: TGTGCCAGTAGTAAGAGGGGGACTAGCGGGAGATTGGGCGAGCAGTACTTC
CDR3 protein: CASSKRGTSGRLGEQYF
CDR3 length: 17
clone size: -
V gene: TRBV19
D gene: TRBD2
J gene: TRBJ2-7

CDR3 DNA: TGTGCCAGCAGGATGACACCGTTGAACACTGAAGCTTTCTTT
CDR3 protein: CASRMTPLNTEAFF
CDR3 length: 14
clone size: -
V gene: TRBV27
D gene: -
J gene: TRBJ1-1

CDR3 DNA: TGTGCCAGCAGCGTAGAGCCCGGTAGAGAGCGGGCTAACAATGAGCAGTTCTTC
CDR3 protein: CASSVEPGRERANNEQFF
CDR3 length: 18
clone size: -
V gene: TRBV9
D gene: -
J gene: TRBJ2-1

CDR3 DNA: TGCGCCAGCAGCCAAGTGGGGACCACAGATACGCAGTATTTT
CDR3 protein: CASSQVGTTDTQYF
CDR3 length: 14
clone size: -
V gene: TRBV4-3
D gene: -
J gene: TRBJ2-3

CDR3 DNA: TGTGCCAGCAGTATCGTGGGCTCTGGCACACCATCCTACAATGAGCAGTTCTTC
CDR3 protein: CASSIVGSGTPSYNEQFF
CDR3 length: 18
clone size: once
V gene: TRBV6-4
D gene: -
J gene: TRBJ2-1

CDR3 DNA: TGTGCCAGCTCCCGGGACAGCAATCAGCCCCAGCATTTT
CDR3 protein: CASSRDSNQPQHF
CDR3 length: 13
clone size: -
V gene: TRBV18
D gene: -
J gene: TRBJ1-5

CDR3 DNA: TGTGCCAGCAGTGACTCGGGGGGGAATCAGCCCCAGCATTTT
CDR3 protein: CASSDSGGNQPQHF
CDR3 length: 14
clone size: -
V gene: TRBV6-1
D gene: -
J gene: TRBJ1-5

CDR3 DNA: TGTGCCTGGAGTGCCGGGACAGCGAGCTCCTATAATTCACCCCTCCACTTT
CDR3 protein: CAWSAGTASSYNSPLHF
CDR3 length: 17
clone size: once
V gene: TRBV30
D gene: TRBD1
J gene: TRBJ1-6

CDR3 DNA: TGTGCCAGCAGTCGGACAGTTCATCAGCCCCAGCATTTT
CDR3 protein: CASSRTVHQPQHF
CDR3 length: 13
clone size: -
V gene: TRBV28
D gene: -
J gene: TRBJ1-5

CDR3 DNA: TGTGCCAGTAGTCCAGGGCCTCTGAAGGGGAGAGAGGGCTACACCTTC
CDR3 protein: CASSPGPLKGREGYTF
CDR3 length: 16
clone size: once
V gene: TRBV19
D gene: -
J gene: TRBJ1-2

CDR3 DNA: TGCGCCAGCAGCTTGAACAGAAACTATGGCTACACCTTC
CDR3 protein: CASSLNRNYGYTF
CDR3 length: 13
clone size: -
V gene: TRBV5-1
D gene: -
J gene: TRBJ1-2

CDR3 DNA: TGCAGCGTTGACTTGATGCAGGGTGAGGATACGCAGTATTTT
CDR3 protein: CSVDLMQGEDTQYF
CDR3 length: 14
clone size: -
V gene: TRBV29-1
D gene: -
J gene: TRBJ2-3

CDR3 DNA: TGTGCCAGCAGCTTTTGGCGGGAACAAGAGACCCAGTACTTC
CDR3 protein: CASSFWREQETQYF
CDR3 length: 14
clone size: -
V gene: TRBV7-8
D gene: -
J gene: TRBJ2-5

CDR3 DNA: TGCAGCGGCCGCTCCCTGTACCAAGAGACCCAGTACTTC
CDR3 protein: CSGRSLYQETQYF
CDR3 length: 13
clone size: -
V gene: TRBV29-1
D gene: -
J gene: TRBJ2-5

CDR3 DNA: TGCGCCAGCGGGGCTAGCGGGCTAAGCTCCTACAATGAGCAGTTCTTC
CDR3 protein: CASGASGLSSYNEQFF
CDR3 length: 16
clone size: -
V gene: TRBV5-1
D gene: TRBD2
J gene: TRBJ2-1

CDR3 DNA: TGTGCCTGGAGCGCCGGTCAGGGGGCTTATTACGAGCAGTACTTC
CDR3 protein: CAWSAGQGAYYEQYF
CDR3 length: 15
clone size: -
V gene: TRBV30
D gene: TRBD1
J gene: TRBJ2-7

CDR3 DNA: TGTGCCAGCAGTTCGGGCGTCCGGGAGACCCAGTACTTC
CDR3 protein: CASSSGVRETQYF
CDR3 length: 13
clone size: -
V gene: TRBV6-5
D gene: -
J gene: TRBJ2-5

CDR3 DNA: TGCGCCAGCAGTGAAGTCAGCGGGAGGGGCACCGGGGAGCTGTTTTTT
CDR3 protein: CASSEVSGRGTGELFF
CDR3 length: 16
clone size: -
V gene: TRBV10-1
D gene: TRBD2
J gene: TRBJ2-2

CDR3 DNA: TGTGCCAGCAGCGTATCTAGCGGGTCCCCCTACGAGCAGTACTTC
CDR3 protein: CASSVSSGSPYEQYF
CDR3 length: 15
clone size: once
V gene: TRBV7-2
D gene: TRBD2
J gene: TRBJ2-7

CDR3 DNA: TGTGCCAGCAGTCCTGGACAGGGGCCCACCGGGGAGCTGTTTTTT
CDR3 protein: CASSPGQGPTGELFF
CDR3 length: 15
clone size: once
V gene: TRBV7-9
D gene: TRBD1
J gene: TRBJ2-2

CDR3 DNA: TGTGCCAGCAGTTTATTTGGACTAGCGGGACGCACAGATACGCAGTATTTT
CDR3 protein: CASSLFGLAGRTDTQYF
CDR3 length: 17
clone size: once
V gene: TRBV28
D gene: TRBD2
J gene: TRBJ2-3

CDR3 DNA: TGTGCCAGCAGCACAACCGGGGTAGCGCCTCTATTCGAGCAGTACTTC
CDR3 protein: CASSTTGVAPLFEQYF
CDR3 length: 16
clone size: once
V gene: TRBV28
D gene: -
J gene: TRBJ2-7

CDR3 DNA: TGTGCCAGCAGCTTCGCATATACAAGGGACGAGCAGTACTTC
CDR3 protein: CASSFAYTRDEQYF
CDR3 length: 14
clone size: -
V gene: TRBV5-6
D gene: -
J gene: TRBJ2-7

CDR3 DNA: TGTGCCAGCAGCTTACAACAGGGGTGGGTGAACACTGAAGCTTTCTTT
CDR3 protein: CASSLQQGWVNTEAFF
CDR3 length: 16
clone size: few
V gene: TRBV13
D gene: TRBD1
J gene: TRBJ1-1

CDR3 DNA: TGTGCCAGTAGCACCCAGGGGAGGAGGGGAAACACTGAAGCTTTCTTT
CDR3 protein: CASSTQGRRGNTEAFF
CDR3 length: 16
clone size: -
V gene: TRBV19
D gene: -
J gene: TRBJ1-1

CDR3 DNA: TGTGCCAGCAGTCCGGGTCTAACGGGGAGGAGGCCCTACGAGCAGTACTTC
CDR3 protein: CASSPGLTGRRPYEQYF
CDR3 length: 17
clone size: -
V gene: TRBV11-2
D gene: -
J gene: TRBJ2-7

CDR3 DNA: TGTGCCAGCAGCCAAGAGGGGGCTAGCGGGAGCCAAGCCAAAAACATTCAGTACTTC
CDR3 protein: CASSQEGASGSQAKNIQYF
CDR3 length: 19
clone size: -
V gene: TRBV4-2
D gene: TRBD2
J gene: TRBJ2-4

CDR3 DNA: TGCAGCGTGAGGGAGGTGGGACTTGGGACCCAGTACTTC
CDR3 protein: CSVREVGLGTQYF
CDR3 length: 13
clone size: -
V gene: TRBV29-1
D gene: -
J gene: TRBJ2-5

CDR3 DNA: TGTGCCAGCAGCGAACTAGCGGGAGGGTTCGATGAGCAGTTCTTC
CDR3 protein: CASSELAGGFDEQFF
CDR3 length: 15
clone size: -
V gene: TRBV2
D gene: TRBD2
J gene: TRBJ2-1

CDR3 DNA: TGCAGCGTTGCCCGGGACACCGCTAACTATGGCTACACCTTC
CDR3 protein: CSVARDTANYGYTF
CDR3 length: 14
clone size: -
V gene: TRBV29-1
D gene: -
J gene: TRBJ1-2

CDR3 DNA: TGTGCCAGCATGGGGGGACCCAGTAGCAATCAGCCCCAGCATTTT
CDR3 protein: CASMGGPSSNQPQHF
CDR3 length: 15
clone size: few
V gene: TRBV28
D gene: -
J gene: TRBJ1-5

CDR3 DNA: TGTGCCAGCGCCTTTGGTGGGGGAAAAGGTGGAAACACCATATATTTT
CDR3 protein: CASAFGGGKGGNTIYF
CDR3 length: 16
clone size: -
V gene: TRBV28
D gene: -
J gene: TRBJ1-3

CDR3 DNA: TGTGCCACCCCAGTGAGAGGACTAGACTACGAGCAGTACTTC
CDR3 protein: CATPVRGLDYEQYF
CDR3 length: 14
clone size: once
V gene: TRBV15
D gene: TRBD2
J gene: TRBJ2-7

CDR3 DNA: TGTGCCAGCTCCCGGACAGACACGAACACTGAAGCTTTCTTT
CDR3 protein: CASSRTDTNTEAFF
CDR3 length: 14
clone size: -
V gene: TRBV18
D gene: -
J gene: TRBJ1-1

CDR3 DNA: TGTGCCAGCAGCTTAGGGGCAGGGGATCCCTGGAATCAGCCCCAGCATTTT
CDR3 protein: CASSLGAGDPWNQPQHF
CDR3 length: 17
clone size: -
V gene: TRBV7-9
D gene: -
J gene: TRBJ1-5

CDR3 DNA: TGTGCCAGCAGCGCGAACGAAGGGACTCTCCAACGAAATGAGGCCTACGAGCAGTACTTC
CDR3 protein: CASSANEGTLQRNEAYEQYF
CDR3 length: 20
clone size: -
V gene: TRBV21-1
D gene: -
J gene: TRBJ2-7

CDR3 DNA: TGTGCCAGCAGCCCCACTAGCAGACACTACGAGCAGTACTTC
CDR3 protein: CASSPTSRHYEQYF
CDR3 length: 14
clone size: -
V gene: TRBV7-2
D gene: -
J gene: TRBJ2-7

CDR3 DNA: TGTGCCAGCAGTTTATCGGGGGGCTATGGCTACACCTTC
CDR3 protein: CASSLSGGYGYTF
CDR3 length: 13
clone size: -
V gene: TRBV27
D gene: -
J gene: TRBJ1-2

CDR3 DNA: TGCAGCGTTGTGGGCAGGACTACCGCGTACACAGATACGCAGTATTTT
CDR3 protein: CSVVGRTTAYTDTQYF
CDR3 length: 16
clone size: -
V gene: TRBV29-1
D gene: -
J gene: TRBJ2-3

CDR3 DNA: TGTGCCAGCAGTCTTTCGGGTACCTCTGGAAACACCATATATTTT
CDR3 protein: CASSLSGTSGNTIYF
CDR3 length: 15
clone size: -
V gene: TRBV27
D gene: -
J gene: TRBJ1-3

CDR3 DNA: TGCGCCAGCAGAATCCAGGGGAAGAACACTGAAGCTTTCTTT
CDR3 protein: CASRIQGKNTEAFF
CDR3 length: 14
clone size: -
V gene: TRBV4-3
D gene: -
J gene: TRBJ1-1

CDR3 DNA: TGTGCCAGTAGTATAGATGGGAACAGCCGAGTACTAGTCGGTGGCTACACCTTC
CDR3 protein: CASSIDGNSRVLVGGYTF
CDR3 length: 18
clone size: -
V gene: TRBV19
D gene: -
J gene: TRBJ1-2

CDR3 DNA: TGCGCCAGCAGGCTAGATGTGGCTACCTACACCTTC
CDR3 protein: CASRLDVATYTF
CDR3 length: 12
clone size: -
V gene: TRBV5-1
D gene: -
J gene: TRBJ1-2

CDR3 DNA: TGTGCCAGCAGCTCCCTGACAGGAAGGAATGAGCAGTTCTTC
CDR3 protein: CASSSLTGRNEQFF
CDR3 length: 14
clone size: -
V gene: TRBV11-1
D gene: -
J gene: TRBJ2-1

CDR3 DNA: TGTGCCAGCAGGGAGGGGCTTGATTCACCCCTCCACTTT
CDR3 protein: CASREGLDSPLHF
CDR3 length: 13
clone size: -
V gene: TRBV7-9
D gene: -
J gene: TRBJ1-6

CDR3 DNA: TGTGCCAGCAGCTTAGCGAGGTACAGGGAGTCTAATGAAAAACTGTTTTTT
CDR3 protein: CASSLARYRESNEKLFF
CDR3 length: 17
clone size: -
V gene: TRBV7-9
D gene: -
J gene: TRBJ1-4

CDR3 DNA: TGTGCCAGCAGCCAACCTAGCGGGAGTGTCACCGGGGAGCTGTTTTTT
CDR3 protein: CASSQPSGSVTGELFF
CDR3 length: 16
clone size: -
V gene: TRBV5-4
D gene: TRBD2
J gene: TRBJ2-2